A single sample is the source of the 9 T cell receptor beta chains below, sequenced in a study of T-cell memory formation after mild COVID-19. TCRdb reprocessed the 5' RACE reads with MiXCR, giving one entry per CDR3 protein. The top ten clones hold under 25% of a sample with 250,000 or so distinct CDR3 sequences, around 10% of them seen once. Sequenced: PBMCs or a T cell subset sorted from them (not recorded which). These receptors were collected from a man between 18 and 29 years old who had mild COVID-19 (a few samples of this study predate the infection). Cell type and time point are not known.

The chain is built from TRBV11-2 and TRBJ1-6; no firm D call. Between the trimmed V and J ends, which lost 5 bases and 10 bases, there was a span of 12 bases. CDR1 is SGHAT, CDR2 FQNNGV, per germline. The CDR3 covers 13 residues. The CDR3 DNA reads as TGTGCCAGCAGCCGTAGTAGTAGCTCACCCCTCCACTTT. Translating gives CASSRSSSSPLHF.

There are many counts of this clonotype. The chain links TRBV25-1 to TRBJ1-1, with TRBD1 identical over 7 bases. The CDR3 runs to 14 residues. The junction had 8 bases not matched to a gene; V was cut back by 4 bases and J by 6 bases. Per germline, CDR1 MGHDK and CDR2 SYGVNS. The CDR3 is CASSGHRGRSEAFF. The CDR3 DNA reads TGTGCCAGCAGTGGTCACAGGGGAAGGTCTGAAGCTTTCTTT.

The chain employs TRBV5-5 and TRBJ2-2; 7 nucleotides align to TRBD2. Germline V CDR1 and CDR2: SGHKS, YYEKEE (reference sequence). V dropped 7 bases and J dropped 4; count of bases not matched to a gene: 13. The CDR3 is made up of 16 amino acids. The chain's CDR3 is CASSRYGGRVTGELFF. In DNA, the CDR3 is TGTGCCAGCTCTCGCTACGGGGGGAGGGTCACCGGGGAGCTGTTTTTT.

This rearrangement joins TRBV20-1 to TRBJ1-1, with D maybe TRBD1 (5 bases). Germline-derived CDR1 and CDR2 are DFQATT and SNEGSKA (reference sequence). V was pared by 0 bases and J by 4 bases, with 18 bases between. The CDR3 runs 16 residues. The CDR3 loop reads CSARDGGGNWGTEAFF. The CDR3 nucleotides are TGCAGTGCTAGAGATGGGGGAGGGAATTGGGGCACTGAAGCTTTCTTT.

The table lists this clonotype with a few counts. The V call is TRBV7-2, the J call TRBJ1-6; D is possibly TRBD1 (6 bases). Germline-derived CDR1 and CDR2 are SGHTA and FQGNSA. The CDR3 has 13 amino acids. V was cut by 7 bases and J by 7 bases, with 11 bases left in between. CDR3 coding DNA: TGTGCCAGCACCGGGGGGCGGAATTCACCCCTCCACTTT. Its protein product is CASTGGRNSPLHF.

This clonotype was recorded many times. The V call is TRBV12-3 or TRBV12-4, the J call TRBJ1-1, with TRBD1 identical over 7 bases. The CDR3 sequence is 15 residues long. Trimming took 5 bases from V and 5 from J; bases not matched to a gene: 11. Written as DNA, the CDR3 is TGTGCCAGCAGTCGCCATGACAGGGCCGGGACTGAAGCTTTCTTT. This codes for CASSRHDRAGTEAFF.

The chain joins TRBV20-1 to TRBJ1-2, with TRBD1 as a possible D gene (5 bases). This CDR3 is built from 13 residues. Trimming took 0 bases from V and 7 from J, leaving 12 bases between them. Germline CDR1 reads DFQATT; CDR2 reads SNEGSKA (reference sequence). CDR3 amino acids: CSARDPIGGGYTF. The DNA for the CDR3 is TGCAGTGCTAGAGATCCTATTGGGGGTGGCTACACCTTC.

Only a few counts were recorded for this clonotype. The chain is built from TRBV3-1 and TRBJ1-6, with 9 bases that match TRBD1. Germline CDR1 reads LGHDT; CDR2 reads YNNKEL (reference sequence). Trimming took 4 bases from V and 10 from J; bases not matched to a gene: 2. This CDR3 has 13 amino acids. CDR3 sequence: CASSLTGGSPLHF. The DNA for the CDR3 is TGTGCCAGCAGCCTCACAGGGGGCTCACCCCTCCACTTT.

This clonotype was counted between two and nine times. The chain joins TRBV6-2 or TRBV6-3 to TRBJ1-1; D not resolved. This CDR3 comprises 14 residues. The germline gives CDR1 MNHEY, CDR2 SVGEGT. Trimming removed 2 bases at V and 8 bases at J, with 15 bases between. The CDR3 region has the DNA TGTGCCAGCAGTTACAGACACTCCACTGTGGAAGCTTTCTTT. Translated: CASSYRHSTVEAFF.